The 18 T cell receptor beta chains given below trace back to one sample, sequenced in a study of cytomegalovirus exposure and HLA in healthy donors. PCR used 60 Vbeta primers and 13 Jbeta primers. Repertoires were generated with immunoSEQ multiplex PCR, while TCRdb's copy carries only in-frame clones and drops some. The table records about 110,000 clones, approximately 78% of them present only once. Sample: PBMCs. These receptor sequences come from a woman under 40 in good health and CMV-seronegative.

The chain joins TRBV30 to TRBJ1-3; D is unresolved. V lost 3 bases to trimming and J lost 0 bases, with 24 bases between them. The CDR3 loop spans 19 amino acids. Germline V gene sequence: CDR1 GTSNPN, CDR2 SVGIG (reference sequence). CDR3 sequence (DNA): TGTGCCTGGAGCCTACCCCGGCCGGGAGCGGATTTCTCTGGAAACACCATATATTTT. It encodes CAWSLPRPGADFSGNTIYF.

This clone was recorded a few times. The gene calls are TRBV19 and TRBJ2-7; possible D gene TRBD1, 5 bases. CDR1 LNHDA and CDR2 SQIVND come from the germline V gene (reference sequence). The CDR3 runs to 14 residues. Trimming stripped 4 bases from V and 7 bases from J, with 17 bases between. The CDR3 sequence: CASSTAGSTLEQYF. The CDR3 region has the DNA TGTGCCAGTAGTACTGCAGGGTCTACCTTAGAGCAGTACTTC.

This chain links TRBV5-4 with TRBJ2-1, with TRBD2 as a possible D gene (6 bases). Germline V gene lookup returns CDR1 SGHNT and CDR2 YYREEE (reference sequence). This CDR3 region has 13 residues. V dropped 3 bases and J dropped 8 bases, with 12 bases sitting between them. The CDR3 DNA is TGTGCCAGCAGCTCCACTAGCATGGATGAGCAGTTCTTC. It translates to CASSSTSMDEQFF.

The chain uses TRBV7-2 and TRBJ2-2; 10 bases fit TRBD2. Germline V lookup: CDR1 SGHTA, CDR2 FQGNSA. This CDR3 comprises 15 residues. V was pared by 5 bases and J by 7 bases, with 7 bases of the junction left unmatched. CDR3 coding DNA: TGTGCCAGCAGCACCCAGCGGGGGGGCGACGGGGAGCTGTTTTTT. It encodes CASSTQRGGDGELFF.

The chain recombines TRBV7-2 with TRBJ2-7; 10 bases match TRBD2. CDR1 and CDR2 from the germline V gene are SGHTA and FQGNSA. The CDR3 runs to 15 residues. The J segment lost 0 bases and the V segment lost 5 bases, leaving 4 bases of the junction unmatched. This CDR3 reads CASSPSGGLSYEQYF. CDR3 DNA: TGTGCCAGCAGCCCTAGCGGGGGCCTCTCCTACGAGCAGTACTTC.

The chain combines TRBV27 with TRBJ2-7, with D maybe TRBD2 (5 bases). The germline CDR1 and CDR2 sequences are MNHEY and SMNVEV (reference sequence). This CDR3 has 14 residues. Trimming shortened V by 2 bases and J by 1 base, and 9 bases separated the two germline ends. CDR3 nucleotides: TGTGCCAGCAGTTTACTGCGGAGGTCCTACGAGCAGTACTTC. Translation gives CASSLLRRSYEQYF.

The chain is built from TRBV13 and TRBJ2-3; D is unresolved. The V gene lost 3 bases and the J gene lost 1 base, with 8 bases spanning the gap. The length of the CDR3 is 14 residues. The germline CDR1 and CDR2 sequences are PRHDT and FYEKMQ (reference sequence). The CDR3 sequence: CASSFNSRTDTQYF. Written as DNA, the CDR3 is TGTGCCAGCAGCTTTAACAGTCGCACAGATACGCAGTATTTT.

The CDR3 protein is CASSLPTGIGETQYF. As DNA, the CDR3 is TGTGCCAGCAGTTTACCGACAGGGATCGGGGAGACCCAGTACTTC. This sequence joins TRBV28 and TRBJ2-5, with 7 bases matching TRBD1. The V and J ends lost 2 bases and 5 bases, in that order; junction bases with no gene match: 8. Looked up from germline, CDR1 is MDHEN and CDR2 is SYDVKM. The length of the CDR3 is 15 residues.

This clone was counted once. The rearrangement joins TRBV5-1 to TRBJ2-1; D gene ambiguous. The CDR3 length is 12 residues. The V end lost 4 bases, the J end lost 10 bases, and 12 bases lay between the germline ends. In germline, CDR1 is SGHRS, CDR2 YFSETQ. The CDR3 DNA is TGCGCCAGCAGCCCCCCAACATCGGAGCAGTTCTTC. As protein: CASSPPTSEQFF.

The J gene is TRBJ2-7, the V gene TRBV7-2, with D perhaps matching TRBD1 (6 bases). The length of the CDR3 is 13 residues. The germline gives CDR1 SGHTA, CDR2 FQGNSA. Trimming removed 1 base from V and 3 bases from J, with 7 bases in between. CDR3 region: CASSLGRGYEQYF. The CDR3 coding sequence is TGTGCCAGCAGCTTAGGCAGGGGCTACGAGCAGTACTTC.

The V call is TRBV30, the J call TRBJ1-5, with a tentative D call TRBD1 (5 bases). Germline V gene lookup returns CDR1 GTSNPN and CDR2 SVGIG (reference sequence). The germline V and J ends were trimmed by 2 bases and 6 bases, with 14 bases remaining between them. This CDR3 contains 14 residues. CDR3 protein: CAWSFGGGIQPQHF. The CDR3 DNA sequence: TGTGCCTGGAGTTTCGGGGGAGGAATTCAGCCCCAGCATTTT.

The V call is TRBV4-2, the J call TRBJ2-3; a possible D gene is TRBD2 (6 bases). V lost 0 bases and J lost 0, with 13 bases in between. Germline values: CDR1 LGHNA, CDR2 YNFKEQ. The CDR3 totals 17 residues. The chain's CDR3 is CASSQDMAGTSTDTQYF. Written as DNA, the CDR3 is TGTGCCAGCAGCCAAGATATGGCAGGGACTAGCACAGATACGCAGTATTTT.

This chain links TRBV2 with TRBJ1-1; TRBD1 matches 7 bases. V shed 7 bases, J shed 1 base, and the junction held 3 bases outside the gene matches. CDR3 length equals 13 residues. Germline V gene lookup returns CDR1 SNHLY and CDR2 FYNNEI. The DNA of the CDR3 is TGTGCCAGCAAGGGACAGAAGAACACTGAAGCTTTCTTT. It codes for CASKGQKNTEAFF.

This clone showed up just a few times. V usage is TRBV19 and J usage is TRBJ2-1, with 11 positions matching TRBD2. Losses at the gene ends were 5 bases for V and 4 bases for J; bases not matched to a gene: 4. The CDR3 runs to 15 residues. Looked up from germline, CDR1 is LNHDA and CDR2 is SQIVND (reference sequence). CDR3 sequence: CASSPGLAAYNEQFF. CDR3 in DNA: TGTGCCAGTAGTCCGGGACTAGCGGCTTACAATGAGCAGTTCTTC. The variable domain in full, completed from reference TRBV19 and TRBJ2-1, reads DGGITQSPKYLFRKEGQNVTLSCEQNLNHDAMYWYRQDPGQGLRLIYYSQIVNDFQKGDIAEGYSVSREKKESFPLTVTSAQKNPTAFYLCASSPGLAAYNEQFFGPGTRLTVL.

The rearrangement links TRBV4-3 to TRBJ2-5; the D gene is possibly TRBD1 (5 bases). Looked up from germline, CDR1 is LGHNA and CDR2 is YSLEER. The CDR3 spans 15 residues. Trimming took off 4 bases at V and 1 base at J, with 13 bases between the two ends. The CDR3 loop reads CASSRATEAQETQYF. CDR3 nucleotide sequence: TGCGCCAGCAGCCGGGCGACAGAAGCCCAAGAGACCCAGTACTTC.

This clone was observed a few times. The V and J genes are TRBV4-2 and TRBJ2-3, with TRBD2 matching 12 bases. Per germline, CDR1 LGHNA and CDR2 YNFKEQ. This CDR3 spans 18 amino acids. Germline trimming cut 1 base from V and 5 bases from J; bases unmatched to any gene: 10. The CDR3 region is CASSQGLAGARGGDTQYF. In nucleotides, the CDR3 is TGTGCCAGCAGCCAAGGACTAGCGGGGGCTCGGGGGGGAGATACGCAGTATTTT.

The chain has TRBV20-1 and TRBJ1-2, with 7 bases aligning to TRBD1. CDR1 is DFQATT, CDR2 SNEGSKA, per germline (reference sequence). The ends lost 6 bases at V and 8 bases at J; junction bases unmatched: 6. CDR3 length equals 11 residues. CDR3 sequence: CSATGAAGYTF. CDR3 nucleotides: TGCAGTGCAACAGGGGCTGCAGGCTACACCTTC.

The rearrangement joins TRBV6-5 to TRBJ2-1; 9 nucleotides line up with TRBD2. The CDR3 is 16 amino acids. V lost 0 bases, J lost 6 bases, and 6 bases stayed unmatched. CDR1 and CDR2 (germline): MNHEY, SVGAGI. The CDR3 DNA reads as TGTGCCAGCAGTTACTCGGGACTAGCTACGGGCAATGAGCAGTTCTTC. It specifies CASSYSGLATGNEQFF.